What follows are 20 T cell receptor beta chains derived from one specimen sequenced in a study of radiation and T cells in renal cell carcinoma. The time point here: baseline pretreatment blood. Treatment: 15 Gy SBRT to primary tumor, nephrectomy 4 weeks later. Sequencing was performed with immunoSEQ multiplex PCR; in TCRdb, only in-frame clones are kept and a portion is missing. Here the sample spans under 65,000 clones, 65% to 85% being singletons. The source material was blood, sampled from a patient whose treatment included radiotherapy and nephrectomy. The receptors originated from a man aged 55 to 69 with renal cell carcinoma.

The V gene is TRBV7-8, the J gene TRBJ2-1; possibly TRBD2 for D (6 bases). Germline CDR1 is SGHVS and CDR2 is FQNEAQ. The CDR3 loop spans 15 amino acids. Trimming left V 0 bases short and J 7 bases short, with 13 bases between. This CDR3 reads CASSLARGPPNEQFF. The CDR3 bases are TGTGCCAGCAGCTTAGCGCGGGGACCGCCGAATGAGCAGTTCTTC.

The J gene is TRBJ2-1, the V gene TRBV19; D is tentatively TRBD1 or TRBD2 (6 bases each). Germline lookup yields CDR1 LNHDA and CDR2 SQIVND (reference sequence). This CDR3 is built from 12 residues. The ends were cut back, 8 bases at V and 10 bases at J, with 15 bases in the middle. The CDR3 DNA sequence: TGTGCCAGTGAGACAGGACTACAGGAGCAGTTCTTC. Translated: CASETGLQEQFF.

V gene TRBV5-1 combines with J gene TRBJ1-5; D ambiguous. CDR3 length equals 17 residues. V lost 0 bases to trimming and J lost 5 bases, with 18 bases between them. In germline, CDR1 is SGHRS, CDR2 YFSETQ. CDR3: CASSLGPRRLPDQPQHF. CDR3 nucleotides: TGCGCCAGCAGCTTGGGACCCAGACGCCTTCCGGATCAGCCCCAGCATTTT.

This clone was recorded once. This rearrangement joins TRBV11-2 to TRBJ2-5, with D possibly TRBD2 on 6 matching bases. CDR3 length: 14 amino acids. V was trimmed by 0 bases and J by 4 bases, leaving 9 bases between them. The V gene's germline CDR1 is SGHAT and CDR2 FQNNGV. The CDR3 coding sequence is TGTGCCAGCAGCTTAGACCTAGCGAGAGAGACCCAGTACTTC. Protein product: CASSLDLARETQYF.

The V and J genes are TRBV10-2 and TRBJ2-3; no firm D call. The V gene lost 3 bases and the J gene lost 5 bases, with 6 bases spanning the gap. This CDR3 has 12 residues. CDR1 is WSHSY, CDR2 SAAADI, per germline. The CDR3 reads CASSDPGDTQYF. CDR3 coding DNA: TGCGCCAGCAGTGACCCGGGAGATACGCAGTATTTT.

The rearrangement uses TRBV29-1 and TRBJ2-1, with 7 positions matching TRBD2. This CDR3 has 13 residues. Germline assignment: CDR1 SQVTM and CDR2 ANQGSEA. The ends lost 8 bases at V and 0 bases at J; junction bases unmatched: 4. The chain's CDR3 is CSTLATSYNEQFF. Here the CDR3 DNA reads TGCAGCACACTAGCGACCTCCTACAATGAGCAGTTCTTC.

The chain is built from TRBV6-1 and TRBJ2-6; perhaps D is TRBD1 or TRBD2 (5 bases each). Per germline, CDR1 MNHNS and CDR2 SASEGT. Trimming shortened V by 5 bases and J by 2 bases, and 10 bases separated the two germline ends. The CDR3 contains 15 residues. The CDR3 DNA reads TGTGCCAGCAGTAGACGGGGCGCTGGGGCCAACGTCCTGACTTTC. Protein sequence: CASSRRGAGANVLTF.

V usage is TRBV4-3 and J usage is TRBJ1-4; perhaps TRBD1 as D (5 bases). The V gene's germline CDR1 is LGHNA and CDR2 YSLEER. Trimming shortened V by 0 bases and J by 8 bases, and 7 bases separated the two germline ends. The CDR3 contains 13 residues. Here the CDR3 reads CASSQETAEKLFF. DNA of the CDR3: TGCGCCAGCAGCCAAGAGACAGCCGAAAAACTGTTTTTT.

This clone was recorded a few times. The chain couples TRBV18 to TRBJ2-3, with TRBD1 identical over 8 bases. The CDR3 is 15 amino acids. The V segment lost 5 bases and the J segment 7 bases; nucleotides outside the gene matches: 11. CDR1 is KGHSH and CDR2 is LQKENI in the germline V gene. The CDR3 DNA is TGTGCCAGCTCATCCGGACAGGGTCTAATAAATACGCAGTATTTT. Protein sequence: CASSSGQGLINTQYF. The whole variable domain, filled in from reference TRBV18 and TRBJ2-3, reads NAGVMQNPRHLVRRRGQEARLRCSPMKGHSHVYWYRQLPEEGLKFMVYLQKENIIDESGMPKERFSAEFPKEGPSILRIQQVVRGDSAAYFCASSSGQGLINTQYFGPGTRLTVL.

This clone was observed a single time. CDR3: CASSLAGTGGYEQYF. DNA of the CDR3: TGTGCCAGCAGCCTCGCCGGGACAGGGGGCTACGAGCAGTACTTC. This chain links TRBV7-2 with TRBJ2-7; 11 nucleotides match TRBD1. Germline V gene sequence: CDR1 SGHTA, CDR2 FQGNSA. The CDR3 has 15 residues. J gave up 3 bases and V 5 bases, and 6 bases lay outside the gene matches. The variable domain in full, completed from reference TRBV7-2 and TRBJ2-7, reads GAGVSQSPSNKVTEKGKDVELRCDPISGHTALYWYRQSLGQGLEFLIYFQGNSAPDKSGLPSDRFSAERTGGSVSTLTIQRTQQEDSAVYLCASSLAGTGGYEQYFGPGTRLTVT.

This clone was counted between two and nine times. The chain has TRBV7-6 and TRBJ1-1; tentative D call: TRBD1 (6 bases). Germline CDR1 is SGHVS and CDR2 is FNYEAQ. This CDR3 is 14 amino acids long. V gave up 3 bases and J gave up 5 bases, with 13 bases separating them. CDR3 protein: CASSFDAGDTEAFF. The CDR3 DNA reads TGTGCCAGCAGCTTTGACGCAGGGGATACTGAAGCTTTCTTT.

CDR3 loop: CASSIDPIPAANEKLFF. CDR3 DNA sequence: TGTGCCAGTAGTATAGACCCAATTCCAGCCGCAAATGAAAAACTGTTTTTT. The V gene is TRBV19, the J gene TRBJ1-4; D unclear. The V end lost 0 bases, the J end lost 5 bases, and 16 bases lay between the germline ends. This CDR3 is 17 amino acids long. Germline V lookup: CDR1 LNHDA, CDR2 SQIVND (reference sequence).

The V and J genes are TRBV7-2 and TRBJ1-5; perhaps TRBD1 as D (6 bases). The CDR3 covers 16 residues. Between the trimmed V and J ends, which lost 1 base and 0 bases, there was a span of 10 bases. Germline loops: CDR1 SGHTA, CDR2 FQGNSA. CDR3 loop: CASSLGQVYSNQPQHF. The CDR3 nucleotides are TGTGCCAGCAGCTTAGGACAGGTCTATAGCAATCAGCCCCAGCATTTT.

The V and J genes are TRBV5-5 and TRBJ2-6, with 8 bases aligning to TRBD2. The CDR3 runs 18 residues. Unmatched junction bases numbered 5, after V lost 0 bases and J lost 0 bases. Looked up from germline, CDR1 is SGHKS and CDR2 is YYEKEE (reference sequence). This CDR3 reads CASSLDGLAGSGANVLTF. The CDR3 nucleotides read TGTGCCAGCAGCTTGGACGGACTAGCCGGCTCTGGGGCCAACGTCCTGACTTTC.

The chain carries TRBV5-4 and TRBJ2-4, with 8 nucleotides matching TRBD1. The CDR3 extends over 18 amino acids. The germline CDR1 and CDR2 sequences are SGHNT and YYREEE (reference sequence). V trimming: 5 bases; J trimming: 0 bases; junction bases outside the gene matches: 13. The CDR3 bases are TGTGCCAGCAGTCTCGACAGGGGTTCAGCCGGAGCCAAAAACATTCAGTACTTC. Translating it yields CASSLDRGSAGAKNIQYF.

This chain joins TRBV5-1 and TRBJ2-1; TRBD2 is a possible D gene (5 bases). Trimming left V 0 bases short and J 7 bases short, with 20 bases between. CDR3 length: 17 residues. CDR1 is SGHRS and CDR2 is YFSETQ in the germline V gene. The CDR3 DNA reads TGCGCCAGCAGCTTGGTAGTCGGTCTAGCACTTAGGAATGAGCAGTTCTTC. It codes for CASSLVVGLALRNEQFF.

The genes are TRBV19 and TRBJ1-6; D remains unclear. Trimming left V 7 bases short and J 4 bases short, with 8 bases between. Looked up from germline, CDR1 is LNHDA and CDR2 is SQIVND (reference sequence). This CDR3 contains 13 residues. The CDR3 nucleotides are TGTGCCAGTAAGCCCGGGTATAATTCACCCCTCCACTTT. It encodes CASKPGYNSPLHF.

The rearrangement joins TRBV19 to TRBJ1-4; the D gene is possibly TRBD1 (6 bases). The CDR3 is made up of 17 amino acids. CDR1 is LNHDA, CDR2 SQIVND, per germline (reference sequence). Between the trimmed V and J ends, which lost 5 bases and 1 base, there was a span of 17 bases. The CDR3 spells CASSQGIPNLTNEKLFF. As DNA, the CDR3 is TGTGCCAGTAGTCAGGGGATTCCTAACCTAACTAATGAAAAACTGTTTTTT.

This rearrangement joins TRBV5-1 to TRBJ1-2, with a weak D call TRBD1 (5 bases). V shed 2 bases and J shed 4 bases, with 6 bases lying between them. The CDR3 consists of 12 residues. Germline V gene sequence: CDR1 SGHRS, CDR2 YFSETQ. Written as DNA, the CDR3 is TGCGCCAGCAGCTTAACAGGCTATGGCTACACCTTC. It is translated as CASSLTGYGYTF.

In nucleotides, the CDR3 is TGTGCCAGCAGCTTAGCTGGAGTAGCGGCAGATACGCAGTATTTT. Translated, it gives CASSLAGVAADTQYF. This chain connects TRBV7-8 to TRBJ2-3, with a possible D match to TRBD2 (6 bases). With 0 bases removed from V and 4 bases from J, the gap between germline ends came to 11 bases. This CDR3 region has 15 residues. Germline V lookup: CDR1 SGHVS, CDR2 FQNEAQ.